This entry features one T cell receptor (beta chain) sequence. What it recognizes is unknown. This record belongs to a study of response to subunit inactivated influenza vaccine. Study-level findings and limits: After each seasonal influenza vaccination, few new T cells are recruited, the authors suggested.

TCRdb processed the RT-PCR reads anew with MiXCR; each CDR3 protein has one entry. The sample lists around 490,000 distinct CDR3 sequences, about 8% seen once, with approximately 12% in the top ten. The sequence came from a man between 50 and 69 years old who received an inactivated influenza vaccine. The specimen comprised PBMCs from blood, sampled roughly 24 months after vaccination.

CDR3 protein: CASSQEWARATNEKLFF. CDR3 DNA: TGCGCCAGCAGCCAAGAATGGGCTCGAGCAACTAATGAAAAACTGTTTTTT. V and J are TRBV4-3 and TRBJ1-4; D not resolved. The germline V gene encodes CDR1 LGHNA and CDR2 YSLEER. V lost 0 bases to trimming and J lost 0 bases, with 11 bases between them. This CDR3 comprises 17 residues.